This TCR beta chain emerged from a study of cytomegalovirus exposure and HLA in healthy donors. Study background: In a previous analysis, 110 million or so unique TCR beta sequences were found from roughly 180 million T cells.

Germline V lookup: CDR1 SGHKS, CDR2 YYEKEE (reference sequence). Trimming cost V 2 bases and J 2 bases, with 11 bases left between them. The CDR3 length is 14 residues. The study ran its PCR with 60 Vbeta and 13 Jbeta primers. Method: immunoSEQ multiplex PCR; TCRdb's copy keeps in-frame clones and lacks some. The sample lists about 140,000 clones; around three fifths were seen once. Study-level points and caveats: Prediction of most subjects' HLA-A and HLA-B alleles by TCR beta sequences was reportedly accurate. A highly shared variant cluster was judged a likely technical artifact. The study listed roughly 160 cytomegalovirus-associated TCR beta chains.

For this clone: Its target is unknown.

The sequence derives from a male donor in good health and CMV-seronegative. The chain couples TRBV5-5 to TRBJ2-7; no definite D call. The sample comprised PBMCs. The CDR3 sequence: CASSLQTPPYEQYF. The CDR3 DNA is TGTGCCAGCAGCTTACAGACACCACCCTACGAGCAGTACTTC.